The sequence of this T cell receptor beta chain was determined in a study of beta chain features in type 1 diabetes. Notes on the study in general: The study found moderately but significantly shorter TCRB CDR3s in all four CD4+ subsets of Type 1 diabetes patients.

Comments on this clone: What it binds is not known.

The study reverse transcribed the entire isolated RNA, so it sequenced expressed TCRB transcripts. Produced via immunoSEQ multiplex PCR; TCRdb's table is partial and in-frame only. The sample lists about 150,000 clones, about 13% seen once, with under 1.5% in the top ten. This receptor was obtained from a man in his late teens or twenties with type 1 diabetes. The sample taken for sequencing was central memory CD4+ T cells from blood.

The CDR3 sequence: CAISESSGGAYEQFF. CDR3 bases: TGTGCCATCAGTGAATCTAGCGGGGGGGCGTATGAGCAGTTCTTC. The V gene is TRBV10-3, the J gene TRBJ2-1, with TRBD2 matching 12 bases. In germline, CDR1 is ENHRY, CDR2 SYGVKD. The length of the CDR3 is 15 residues. The ends lost 3 bases at V and 8 bases at J; junction bases unmatched: 5.